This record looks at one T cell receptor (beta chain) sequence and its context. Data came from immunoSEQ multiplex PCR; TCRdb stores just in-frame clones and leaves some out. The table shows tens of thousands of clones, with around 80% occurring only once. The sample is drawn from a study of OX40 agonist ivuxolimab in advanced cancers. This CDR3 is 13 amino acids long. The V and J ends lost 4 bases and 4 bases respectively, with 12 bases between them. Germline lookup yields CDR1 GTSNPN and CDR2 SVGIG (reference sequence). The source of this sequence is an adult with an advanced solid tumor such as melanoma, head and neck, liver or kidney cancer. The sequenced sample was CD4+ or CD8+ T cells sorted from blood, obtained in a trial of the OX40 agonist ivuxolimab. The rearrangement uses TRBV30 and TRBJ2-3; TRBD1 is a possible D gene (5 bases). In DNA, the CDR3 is TGTGCCTGGACTCGTGGGGCGGCAGATACGCAGTATTTT. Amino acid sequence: CAWTRGAADTQYF.